This TCR beta chain was obtained from a study of blood T cell repertoires in COVID-19. This clone was seen a few times. The repertoire was sequenced with immunoSEQ multiplex PCR; TCRdb's copy has only in-frame clones and lacks some. The sample gives around 700,000 clones, around 90% of which show up once; over 0.2% is in the top ten. The CDR3 extends over 17 amino acids. V was cut by 7 bases and J by 4 bases, with 25 bases left in between. The germline V gene encodes CDR1 LNHDA and CDR2 SQIVND (reference sequence). The chain has TRBV19 and TRBJ1-2; a weak D match, TRBD1 (6 bases). This TCR was sampled from a woman in her late teens or twenties with acute or convalescent COVID-19. Source material: peripheral blood. In nucleotides, the CDR3 is TGTGCCAGTATCAATTCCCCGGGGGGCGCAATGGCCTATGGCTACACCTTC. Translation: CASINSPGGAMAYGYTF.